These 19 T cell receptor beta chains share one sample of origin, sequenced in a study of shared clonotypes between healthy human individuals. Profiling relied on immunoSEQ multiplex PCR, and the TCRdb table lists in-frame clones only, not all of them. The sample lists a few hundred thousand clones; about nine tenths were seen once. What was sequenced was memory CD8+ T cells sorted from blood. Subset of the sample: CD45RO+ cells pooled with CCR7-negative TemRA cells. The receptors were sampled from a man aged 18-30 years in good health.

This clone was recorded only once. In DNA form, the CDR3 reads TGTGCCAGTAGTATTGGACAGGGGGCGCTCAGATCACCCCTCCACTTT. Its translation: CASSIGQGALRSPLHF. This chain connects TRBV19 to TRBJ1-6; 11 bases are a match to TRBD1. The J segment lost 10 bases and the V segment lost 3 bases, leaving 8 bases of the junction unmatched. Germline CDR1 reads LNHDA; CDR2 reads SQIVND (reference sequence). CDR3 length equals 16 residues.

The chain combines TRBV27 with TRBJ1-6; D is ambiguous. Germline loops: CDR1 MNHEY, CDR2 SMNVEV (reference sequence). The CDR3 has 13 amino acids. V lost 7 bases, J lost 7 bases, and 11 bases lay in between. The CDR3 bases are TGTGCCAGCAAGGGCTACCTGAATTCACCCCTCCACTTT. Translating it yields CASKGYLNSPLHF.

In regard to this clone: A much larger clone lies a single base off, so this may be a read error. The chain has TRBV5-4 and TRBJ2-3; the D is unclear. Germline V gives CDR1 SGHNT, CDR2 YYREEE (reference sequence). V was shortened by 0 bases and J by 5 bases, with 4 bases between the two germline ends. This CDR3 region has 12 residues. The CDR3, as DNA: TGTGCCAGCAGCTTGGTTGGAGATACGCAGTATTTT. The encoded protein is CASSLVGDTQYF. The full variable domain, its missing parts supplied by reference TRBV5-4 and TRBJ2-3, is ETGVTQSPTHLIKTRGQQVTLRCSSQSGHNTVSWYQQALGQGPQFIFQYYREEENGRGNFPPRFSGLQFPNYSSELNVNALELDDSALYLCASSLVGDTQYFGPGTRLTVL.

V and J are TRBV7-8 and TRBJ2-5; TRBD1 matches 7 bases. The trim removed 6 bases at V and 3 bases at J, leaving 7 bases unmatched. The germline V gene has CDR1 SGHVS and CDR2 FQNEAQ. This CDR3 is 14 amino acids long. This CDR3 is CASSSPGQKETQYF. The CDR3 DNA reads TGTGCCAGCAGTTCCCCGGGACAGAAAGAGACCCAGTACTTC.

The genes are TRBV27 and TRBJ2-5; 9 nucleotides align to TRBD1. Germline CDR1 is MNHEY and CDR2 is SMNVEV (reference sequence). J lost 5 bases, V lost 8 bases, and 9 bases had no gene match. This CDR3 contains 14 residues. CDR3 amino acids: CASRPGTGLETQYF. The CDR3 DNA is TGTGCCAGCCGGCCCGGGACAGGGCTGGAGACCCAGTACTTC.

The chain is built from TRBV27 and TRBJ1-2; no firm D call. The CDR3 covers 15 residues. V gave up 3 bases and J gave up 0 bases, with 11 bases separating them. Per the germline V gene, CDR1 is MNHEY and CDR2 is SMNVEV (reference sequence). CDR3 DNA: TGTGCCAGCAGTTTTGGTGTTGGGGCTAACTATGGCTACACCTTC. It is translated as CASSFGVGANYGYTF.

V is TRBV7-2 and J is TRBJ2-1; D perhaps matches TRBD2 (6 bases). V was shortened by 2 bases and J by 5 bases, with 25 bases between the two germline ends. Looked up from germline, CDR1 is SGHTA and CDR2 is FQGNSA. The CDR3 runs to 19 residues. The CDR3 loop reads CASSLLPWDSSVLHNEQFF. The DNA for the CDR3 is TGTGCCAGCAGCTTACTTCCTTGGGACTCTTCGGTTCTCCACAATGAGCAGTTCTTC.

The rearrangement joins TRBV6-1 to TRBJ2-7; perhaps TRBD1 as D (6 bases). The CDR3 covers 14 residues. Per the germline V gene, CDR1 is MNHNS and CDR2 is SASEGT. Trimming shortened V by 7 bases and J by 3 bases, and 16 bases separated the two germline ends. The CDR3 here is CASTPRGIHYEQYF. CDR3 in DNA: TGTGCCAGCACCCCGAGGGGGATCCACTACGAGCAGTACTTC.

The chain couples TRBV7-2 to TRBJ2-7; perhaps D is TRBD1 or TRBD2 (5 bases each). The V and J ends lost 4 bases and 3 bases respectively, with 25 bases between them. The CDR3 totals 18 residues. Germline V lookup: CDR1 SGHTA, CDR2 FQGNSA. CDR3 sequence: CASSWAYGAGGRSYEQYF. CDR3 DNA: TGTGCCAGCAGCTGGGCCTACGGGGCGGGTGGTAGGAGCTACGAGCAGTACTTC.

This clone has just one count. This rearrangement joins TRBV7-9 to TRBJ2-2; TRBD1 is a possible D gene (5 bases). There are 16 residues in the CDR3. The germline gives CDR1 SEHNR, CDR2 FQNEAQ (reference sequence). The V and J ends lost 4 bases and 4 bases respectively, with 16 bases between them. CDR3 DNA sequence: TGTGCCAGCAGCTACGCACAGGTGTCTGGCACCGGGGAGCTGTTTTTT. Its translation: CASSYAQVSGTGELFF.

The rearrangement joins TRBV5-6 to TRBJ2-7; 14 nucleotides align to TRBD2. V lost 0 bases to trimming and J lost 1 base; unmatched junction nucleotides: 3. Per the germline V gene, CDR1 is SGHDT and CDR2 is YYEEEE. The CDR3 runs 17 residues. The CDR3 region is CASSLDGLAGGSYEQYF. DNA of the CDR3: TGTGCCAGCAGCTTGGACGGACTAGCGGGAGGTTCCTACGAGCAGTACTTC.

In this sample, this clone turned up a few times. V is TRBV29-1 and J is TRBJ1-1, with TRBD1 as a possible D gene (6 bases). This CDR3 is built from 17 residues. Germline V gene data show CDR1 as SQVTM and CDR2 as ANQGSEA. Deletions cut 5 bases from V and 0 bases from J, with 22 bases between. CDR3 DNA: TGCAGCGTTCTATTAGCAGGGGAGGTTTACATGAACACTGAAGCTTTCTTT. Translating it yields CSVLLAGEVYMNTEAFF.

The chain is built from TRBV25-1 and TRBJ1-6, with D possibly matching TRBD1 (5 bases). CDR1 and CDR2 from the germline V gene are MGHDK and SYGVNS. Trimming cost V 3 bases and J 7 bases, with 7 bases left between them. The CDR3 is 13 amino acids. This CDR3 reads CASSEGQNSPLHF. In nucleotides, the CDR3 is TGTGCCAGCAGTGAGGGGCAGAATTCACCCCTCCACTTT.

The chain is built from TRBV27 and TRBJ1-1; tentative D call: TRBD1 (5 bases). The CDR3 is made up of 14 amino acids. Germline CDR1 MNHEY, CDR2 SMNVEV (reference sequence). Trimming pared 3 bases from V and 6 bases from J, leaving 14 bases between. CDR3 nucleotide sequence: TGTGCCAGCAGTTTGGGGGGGAGGGGCCCTGAAGCTTTCTTT. This sequence encodes CASSLGGRGPEAFF.

This clone has a handful of counts. This chain connects TRBV6-1 to TRBJ1-1; D uncertain. V gave up 6 bases and J gave up 1 base, with 12 bases separating them. Per the germline V gene, CDR1 is MNHNS and CDR2 is SASEGT. The CDR3 has 14 amino acids. The CDR3 bases are TGTGCCAGCAGGCCACCCGGAGCGAACACTGAAGCTTTCTTT. Translated: CASRPPGANTEAFF.

V and J are TRBV7-9 and TRBJ2-7; 8 bases match TRBD1. This CDR3 spans 14 amino acids. After removal of 4 bases from V and 7 bases from J, the junction contained 9 bases not matched to a gene. Germline-derived CDR1 and CDR2 are SEHNR and FQNEAQ (reference sequence). The CDR3 region is CASSSGTGVWEQYF. CDR3 coding DNA: TGTGCCAGCAGCTCCGGGACAGGAGTTTGGGAGCAGTACTTC.

This clone was seen only a few times. V is TRBV2 and J is TRBJ2-1; 11 bases are shared with TRBD2. The CDR3 covers 17 residues. Germline V CDR1 and CDR2: SNHLY, FYNNEI. After removal of 2 bases from V and 10 bases from J, the junction contained 13 bases not matched to a gene. The CDR3 DNA is TGTGCCAGCAGTGAACTGTGGAGGGAGACTAGCGGGGAAGAGCAGTTCTTC. This translates into CASSELWRETSGEEQFF.

V is TRBV28 and J is TRBJ2-1, with a possible D match to TRBD1 (5 bases). Germline-derived CDR1 and CDR2 are MDHEN and SYDVKM. The CDR3 totals 12 residues. V was cut by 2 bases and J by 9 bases, with 8 bases left in between. The CDR3 sequence is CASSLGASEQFF. DNA for the CDR3: TGTGCCAGCAGTTTAGGGGCGAGTGAGCAGTTCTTC.

This rearrangement joins TRBV11-2 to TRBJ2-1; 10 bases map to TRBD2. V was clipped by 0 bases and J by 1 base; unmatched bases: 9. Germline V lookup: CDR1 SGHAT, CDR2 FQNNGV. The CDR3 sequence is 19 residues long. The CDR3 coding sequence is TGTGCCAGCAGCTTAGATCCCCGGGGGACTAGCGCGTCCTACAATGAGCAGTTCTTC. Protein product: CASSLDPRGTSASYNEQFF.